Many counts were recorded for the clone carrying this T cell receptor (beta chain). Its antigen is unknown. This sample is drawn from a study of tumor and adjacent non-tumor tissue in lung cancer. Whole-study findings and limits: Tumor TCR diversity, when higher, was linked to shorter survival. Top 100 clones took a larger repertoire share in normal lung.

TCRbeta libraries were built with three rounds of nested PCR, modified from ARM-PCR. Via MiXCR, TCRdb re-called the multiplex PCR reads, giving one row per CDR3 protein. The sample has under 95,000 distinct CDR3 sequences; about 67% are singletons. No cell sorting was done before RNA was extracted from the tissue. The V end was cut by 1 base, the J end by 4 bases, with 14 bases between. CDR3 length equals 16 residues. Germline-derived CDR1 and CDR2 are LGHNA and YSLEER. The chain couples TRBV4-3 to TRBJ2-1; a weak D match, TRBD2 (6 bases). This receptor was taken from a man aged 60 to 69 with non-small cell lung cancer. Source material: lung tumor tissue. The CDR3 here is CASSQGSAGSYNEQFF. The CDR3 DNA reads TGCGCCAGCAGCCAAGGGAGCGCGGGATCTTACAATGAGCAGTTCTTC.